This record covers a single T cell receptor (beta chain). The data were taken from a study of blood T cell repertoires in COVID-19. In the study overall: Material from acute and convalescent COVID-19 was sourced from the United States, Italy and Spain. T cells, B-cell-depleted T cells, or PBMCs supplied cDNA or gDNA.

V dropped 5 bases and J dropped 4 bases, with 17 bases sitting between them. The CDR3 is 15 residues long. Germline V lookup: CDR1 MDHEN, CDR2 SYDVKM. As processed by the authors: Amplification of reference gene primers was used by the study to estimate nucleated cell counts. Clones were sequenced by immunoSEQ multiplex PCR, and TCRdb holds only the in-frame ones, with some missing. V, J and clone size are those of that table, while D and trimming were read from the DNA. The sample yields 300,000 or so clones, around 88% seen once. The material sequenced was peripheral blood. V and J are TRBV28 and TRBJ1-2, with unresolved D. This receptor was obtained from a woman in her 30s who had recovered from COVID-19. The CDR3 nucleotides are TGTGCCAGCAGTCGAGGGCCCATGGACTCCTATGGCTACACCTTC. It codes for CASSRGPMDSYGYTF.